Listed below are T cell receptor beta chains from one sample, sequenced in a study of Graves' ophthalmopathy and Graves' hyperthyroidism. TCRdb called the multiplex PCR reads again in MiXCR, with one record for every CDR3 protein. This table holds over a million distinct CDR3 sequences, about two fifths found once. The sequencing input was peripheral blood or thyroid tissue (not recorded which). Receptors originate from an adult man with Graves' hyperthyroidism. Both conserved end residues are part of each CDR3. The D gene is left open where the match is weak. Expanded clones get a size class; other rows say once, few or many, or leave the size out.

V,J,D,size,CDR3,DNA
TRBV2,TRBJ2-3,TRBD2,few,CASSLRGGVSDTQYF,TGTGCCAGCAGTTTGCGGGGGGGCGTGTCGGATACGCAGTATTTT
TRBV7-2,TRBJ2-2,.,many,CASSSSRGGELFF,TGTGCCAGCAGCTCAAGCAGGGGCGGGGAGCTGTTTTTT
TRBV3-1,TRBJ1-2,.,.,CASAKDSSYGYTF,TGTGCCAGCGCAAAAGACTCATCCTATGGCTACACCTTC
TRBV29-1,TRBJ2-3,TRBD2,.,CGGGADTQYF,TGCGGGGGGGGGGCAGATACGCAGTATTTT
TRBV9,TRBJ2-7,.,few,CASSVEAGNYEQYF,TGTGCCAGCAGCGTAGAAGCAGGTAACTACGAGCAGTACTTC
TRBV7-9,TRBJ1-2,.,many,CASSLDRTLSNYGYTF,TGTGCCAGCAGCTTAGATCGCACGTTATCTAACTATGGCTACACCTTC
TRBV20-1,TRBJ1-6,TRBD1,.,CSANRDRVGSPLHF,TGCAGTGCTAACCGGGACAGGGTTGGCTCACCCCTCCACTTT
TRBV11-2,TRBJ1-2,TRBD1,.,CARRDSTNYGYTF,TGTGCTAGAAGGGACAGTACTAACTATGGCTACACCTTC
TRBV7-9,TRBJ2-2,TRBD2,once,CASSRRGGGELFF,TGTGCCAGCAGTAGGCGGGGGGGCGGGGAGCTGTTTTTT
TRBV7-9,TRBJ1-2,.,many,CASSLAGERTYGYTF,TGTGCCAGCAGCTTAGCCGGGGAGAGAACCTATGGCTACACCTTC
TRBV7-6,TRBJ1-2,.,.,CASSLAPGGLNYGYTF,TGTGCCAGCAGCTTAGCCCCAGGTGGCCTTAACTATGGCTACACCTTC
TRBV7-2,TRBJ1-6,.,few,CASSLRVVRDLSNSPLHF,TGTGCCAGCAGCTTAAGGGTGGTCAGGGACTTGTCTAATTCACCCCTCCACTTT
TRBV5-1,TRBJ1-4,TRBD1,few,CASSTGTDTNEKLFF,TGCGCCAGCAGCACTGGGACAGATACTAATGAAAAACTGTTTTTT
TRBV29-1,TRBJ2-7,.,.,CSVNLSYEQYF,TGCAGCGTTAACCTATCCTACGAGCAGTACTTC
TRBV10-3,TRBJ1-6,.,.,CASSPYDSSGSPLHF,TGTGCCAGCAGCCCTTACGACAGCTCCGGATCACCCCTCCACTTT
TRBV12-3/TRBV12-4,TRBJ1-6,.,many,CASSSFAGHRNSPLHF,TGTGCCAGCAGTTCCTTTGCGGGACATCGGAATTCACCCCTCCACTTT
TRBV10-3,TRBJ1-6,TRBD1,.,CVSRGQGFNSPLHF,TGTGTCAGCAGGGGACAGGGTTTCAATTCACCCCTCCACTTT
TRBV24-1,TRBJ1-6,.,.,CATSDRGAGAFYNSPLHF,TGTGCCACCAGTGATAGGGGGGCAGGGGCGTTCTATAATTCACCCCTCCACTTT
TRBV2,TRBJ1-2,TRBD1,.,CASTPGQGGWGGYTF,TGTGCCAGCACTCCGGGACAGGGAGGATGGGGTGGCTACACCTTC
TRBV7-2,TRBJ1-2,TRBD1,once,CAISQQNRGSYTF,TGTGCCATATCCCAACAGAACAGGGGAAGCTACACCTTC
TRBV7-6,TRBJ2-2,TRBD2,many,CASSLLTSGSTGELFF,TGTGCCAGCAGCCTGCTGACTAGCGGGAGCACCGGGGAGCTGTTTTTT
TRBV10-2,TRBJ2-7,.,.,CASREAGQSYEQYF,TGTGCCAGCAGGGAAGCGGGACAGTCCTACGAGCAGTACTTC
TRBV6-6,TRBJ2-5,.,.,CASSHGEPQETQYF,TGTGCCAGCAGTCACGGGGAGCCCCAAGAGACCCAGTACTTC
TRBV2,TRBJ1-5,TRBD1,few,CASSSPDREQPQHF,TGTGCCAGCAGTTCCCCGGACAGGGAGCAGCCCCAGCATTTT
TRBV7-8,TRBJ1-4,.,few,CASRSGTAEKLFF,TGTGCCAGCAGGTCTGGGACGGCTGAAAAACTGTTTTTT
TRBV7-2,TRBJ2-7,.,.,CASSSKGTADNGYEQYF,TGTGCCAGCAGCTCCAAAGGAACAGCGGACAATGGCTACGAGCAGTACTTC
TRBV10-2,TRBJ1-1,TRBD1,once,CARAQGEAFF,TGCGCCAGGGCACAGGGGGAAGCTTTCTTT
TRBV20-1,TRBJ2-5,TRBD2,.,CSAIKTSGPQETQYF,TGCAGTGCTATTAAGACTAGCGGGCCCCAAGAGACCCAGTACTTC
TRBV12-5,TRBJ1-3,.,.,CAIEHFSGNTIYF,TGTGCTATTGAACACTTCTCTGGAAACACCATATATTTT
TRBV5-6,TRBJ2-7,.,many,CASSLAVGNSYEQYF,TGTGCCAGCAGCTTGGCCGTAGGGAATTCCTACGAGCAGTACTTC
TRBV29-1,TRBJ2-7,TRBD1,few,CSVVGTGFHEQYF,TGCAGCGTAGTGGGGACAGGGTTCCACGAGCAGTACTTC
TRBV12-5,TRBJ2-5,.,many,CASMLDLGPQYF,TGTGCTAGTATGTTGGATCTCGGGCCCCAGTACTTC
TRBV12-3/TRBV12-4,TRBJ1-1,.,many,CASSLGTLMNTEAFF,TGTGCCAGCAGTTTAGGGACATTAATGAACACTGAAGCTTTCTTT
TRBV24-1,TRBJ2-1,TRBD1,.,CATSDTGTGNNEQFF,TGTGCCACCAGTGACACCGGGACAGGCAACAATGAGCAGTTCTTC
TRBV20-1,TRBJ2-5,.,.,CSATTTAPRETQYF,TGCAGTGCTACCACGACCGCTCCCCGAGAGACCCAGTACTTC